Listed below are T cell receptor beta chains from one sample, sequenced in a study of response to subunit inactivated influenza vaccine. One entry per CDR3 protein results from TCRdb running MiXCR on the RT-PCR reads. The sample lists approximately 730,000 distinct CDR3 sequences; approximately 13% were seen once. This material consisted of PBMCs from blood, taken 14 days before vaccination. These receptors all stem from a man in his fifties or sixties who received an inactivated influenza vaccine. Each CDR3 is given with its conserved first and last residue. Fields, in order: CDR3 protein, CDR3 DNA, D gene, J gene, clone size, V gene. D genes are given only for firm matches. A clone size is listed for some rows: how often the clone was seen (once, few, many), or a class if it is expanded.

cdr3_aa: CSARKGAGGNEQFF
cdr3_nt: TGCAGTGCTAGAAAGGGGGCAGGGGGCAATGAGCAGTTCTTC
d_call: TRBD1
j_call: TRBJ2-1
clone_size: .
v_call: TRBV20-1

cdr3_aa: CSVDGQGEAFF
cdr3_nt: TGCAGCGTTGATGGTCAGGGGGAAGCTTTCTTT
d_call: .
j_call: TRBJ1-1
clone_size: many
v_call: TRBV29-1

cdr3_aa: CASSQREGPLDEQFF
cdr3_nt: TGTGCCAGCAGCCAAAGGGAGGGTCCCTTAGATGAGCAGTTCTTC
d_call: TRBD2
j_call: TRBJ2-1
clone_size: many
v_call: TRBV4-2

cdr3_aa: CCARDLARRGPNTQYF
cdr3_nt: TGCTGTGCTAGAGATTTGGCCCGCCGGGGGCCAAACACGCAGTATTTT
d_call: .
j_call: TRBJ2-3
clone_size: .
v_call: TRBV20-1

cdr3_aa: CASSFSGTRPNEQFF
cdr3_nt: TGTGCCAGCAGTTTTTCCGGGACTAGACCCAATGAGCAGTTCTTC
d_call: TRBD2
j_call: TRBJ2-1
clone_size: few
v_call: TRBV6-2/TRBV6-3

cdr3_aa: CASRGHYSYEQYF
cdr3_nt: TGTGCCAGCAGAGGACACTACTCCTACGAGCAGTACTTC
d_call: .
j_call: TRBJ2-7
clone_size: few
v_call: TRBV2

cdr3_aa: CASSYSNRGYGYTF
cdr3_nt: TGTGCCAGCAGTTACTCGAACAGGGGCTATGGCTACACCTTC
d_call: TRBD1
j_call: TRBJ1-2
clone_size: .
v_call: TRBV6-5

cdr3_aa: CASSQDTGWRETQYF
cdr3_nt: TGTGCCAGCAGCCAAGACACAGGGTGGCGAGAGACCCAGTACTTC
d_call: .
j_call: TRBJ2-5
clone_size: few
v_call: TRBV14

cdr3_aa: CSARNLDRGNLYGYTF
cdr3_nt: TGCAGTGCTAGAAATCTGGACAGGGGAAACCTCTATGGCTACACCTTC
d_call: TRBD1
j_call: TRBJ1-2
clone_size: few
v_call: TRBV20-1

cdr3_aa: CASSLSPGTGGFTPLNTEAFF
cdr3_nt: TGTGCCAGCAGTTTATCCCCCGGGACAGGGGGCTTTACCCCCCTGAACACTGAAGCTTTCTTT
d_call: TRBD1
j_call: TRBJ1-1
clone_size: .
v_call: TRBV27

cdr3_aa: CASSSRDDPYEQYF
cdr3_nt: TGCGCCAGCAGCTCCCGGGATGACCCCTACGAGCAGTACTTC
d_call: .
j_call: TRBJ2-7
clone_size: .
v_call: TRBV4-1

cdr3_aa: CASSWTIYEQYF
cdr3_nt: TGTGCCAGCAGCTGGACTATCTACGAGCAGTACTTC
d_call: .
j_call: TRBJ2-7
clone_size: .
v_call: TRBV14

cdr3_aa: CSARVRASGRSETQYF
cdr3_nt: TGCAGTGCTAGGGTCCGGGCTAGCGGCCGTTCGGAGACCCAGTACTTC
d_call: TRBD2
j_call: TRBJ2-5
clone_size: .
v_call: TRBV20-1

cdr3_aa: CASSAGASGGSEQFF
cdr3_nt: TGTGCCAGCAGCGCTGGGGCTAGCGGGGGGTCTGAGCAGTTCTTC
d_call: TRBD2
j_call: TRBJ2-1
clone_size: few
v_call: TRBV9

cdr3_aa: CSATSGQGATNEQYF
cdr3_nt: TGCAGTGCAACTTCCGGACAGGGGGCGACGAACGAGCAGTACTTC
d_call: TRBD1
j_call: TRBJ2-7
clone_size: .
v_call: TRBV20-1

cdr3_aa: CSRGGPNTEAFF
cdr3_nt: TGCAGCAGGGGCGGACCGAACACTGAAGCTTTCTTT
d_call: .
j_call: TRBJ1-1
clone_size: few
v_call: TRBV20-1

cdr3_aa: CASSGQGLREQYF
cdr3_nt: TGTGCCAGCTCGGGACAGGGGTTACGTGAGCAGTACTTC
d_call: TRBD1
j_call: TRBJ2-7
clone_size: few
v_call: TRBV28

cdr3_aa: CATRPGGAPTDTQYF
cdr3_nt: TGTGCCACCAGACCCGGGGGGGCCCCCACAGATACGCAGTATTTT
d_call: TRBD2
j_call: TRBJ2-3
clone_size: .
v_call: TRBV15

cdr3_aa: CSADSGTGAYEQYF
cdr3_nt: TGCAGTGCTGACTCCGGGACAGGGGCTTACGAGCAGTACTTC
d_call: TRBD1
j_call: TRBJ2-7
clone_size: .
v_call: TRBV20-1

cdr3_aa: CASSLYARTDTSGRAYEQYF
cdr3_nt: TGTGCCAGCAGCTTATACGCCCGGACCGACACTAGCGGGAGGGCGTACGAGCAGTACTTC
d_call: TRBD2
j_call: TRBJ2-7
clone_size: .
v_call: TRBV11-2

cdr3_aa: CASSWEGHDSYEQYF
cdr3_nt: TGTGCCAGCAGTTGGGAAGGGCATGACTCCTACGAGCAGTACTTC
d_call: .
j_call: TRBJ2-7
clone_size: few
v_call: TRBV27

cdr3_aa: CASSEGQGHTDTQYF
cdr3_nt: TGCGCCAGCAGTGAGGGACAGGGACACACAGATACGCAGTATTTT
d_call: TRBD1
j_call: TRBJ2-3
clone_size: .
v_call: TRBV10-1

cdr3_aa: CASSLGRAELAKNIQYF
cdr3_nt: TGTGCCAGCAGCTTAGGACGTGCTGAACTAGCCAAAAACATTCAGTACTTC
d_call: .
j_call: TRBJ2-4
clone_size: .
v_call: TRBV11-2

cdr3_aa: CASRERNYGYTF
cdr3_nt: TGTGCCAGCAGGGAGAGGAACTATGGCTACACCTTC
d_call: .
j_call: TRBJ1-2
clone_size: few
v_call: TRBV6-1

cdr3_aa: CASSPGPPGTGELFF
cdr3_nt: TGTGCCAGCAGCCCGGGACCCCCGGGGACCGGGGAGCTGTTTTTT
d_call: .
j_call: TRBJ2-2
clone_size: few
v_call: TRBV7-2

cdr3_aa: CASSLEGPGLLSGANVLTF
cdr3_nt: TGCGCCAGCAGCTTGGAAGGCCCAGGGCTACTCTCTGGGGCCAACGTCCTGACTTTC
d_call: .
j_call: TRBJ2-6
clone_size: .
v_call: TRBV5-1

cdr3_aa: CASSFGGGWRNEQFF
cdr3_nt: TGTGCCAGCAGCTTCGGGGGGGGGTGGCGCAATGAGCAGTTCTTC
d_call: TRBD2
j_call: TRBJ2-1
clone_size: .
v_call: TRBV7-6

cdr3_aa: CASGRGGDSYEQYF
cdr3_nt: TGTGCCAGCGGTAGGGGGGGAGACTCCTACGAGCAGTACTTC
d_call: .
j_call: TRBJ2-7
clone_size: many
v_call: TRBV12-3/TRBV12-4

cdr3_aa: CASRLGRDYNEQFF
cdr3_nt: TGTGCCAGCAGACTCGGACGGGACTACAATGAGCAGTTCTTC
d_call: .
j_call: TRBJ2-1
clone_size: .
v_call: TRBV2

cdr3_aa: CSATGTGNQPQHF
cdr3_nt: TGCAGTGCTACCGGGACAGGCAATCAGCCCCAGCATTTT
d_call: TRBD1
j_call: TRBJ1-5
clone_size: many
v_call: TRBV20-1

cdr3_aa: CSARGGRTGGLPAPHNEQFF
cdr3_nt: TGCAGTGCTAGAGGGGGCCGGACAGGGGGCTTACCAGCCCCCCACAATGAGCAGTTCTTC
d_call: TRBD1
j_call: TRBJ2-1
clone_size: .
v_call: TRBV20-1

cdr3_aa: CASSPQGELFF
cdr3_nt: TGTGCCAGCAGTCCGCAGGGGGAGCTGTTTTTT
d_call: .
j_call: TRBJ2-2
clone_size: few
v_call: TRBV12-3/TRBV12-4